The 22 T cell receptor beta chains in this list originate from one sample, sequenced in a study of identical twins. TCRdb fed the 5' RACE reads into MiXCR, producing one record per CDR3 protein. The sample carries about 520,000 distinct CDR3 sequences, roughly a fifth recorded once. The same data also contributed to another study, on T cells expressing NK-cell markers.

The sequenced sample consisted of CD4+ T cells sorted from blood. The origin of the receptors is a woman aged 18-29 years in good health.

The rearrangement joins TRBV15 to TRBJ2-3; TRBD1 might be the D (6 bases). V was cut by 2 bases and J by 1 base, with 13 bases left in between. The CDR3 is 16 amino acids. CDR1 and CDR2 (germline): LNHNV, YYDKDF (reference sequence). CDR3 protein: CATSRPPSGGTDTQYF. The CDR3 nucleotides are TGTGCCACCAGCAGACCTCCCTCAGGGGGCACAGATACGCAGTATTTT.

There are a few counts of this clonotype. This sequence joins TRBV14 and TRBJ1-2; the match to TRBD1 covers 7 bases. J lost 3 bases, V lost 1 base, and 17 bases had no gene match. This CDR3 comprises 19 residues. Germline CDR1 reads SGHDN; CDR2 reads FVKESK. CDR3 DNA sequence: TGTGCCAGCAGCCAAGGCACCTATGGACAGGCCCTGGACTACTATGGCTACACCTTC. Translated, it gives CASSQGTYGQALDYYGYTF.

This clonotype was observed once. V gene TRBV5-1 combines with J gene TRBJ2-7; TRBD2 is a possible D gene (6 bases). Germline lookup yields CDR1 SGHRS and CDR2 YFSETQ. The CDR3 has 16 amino acids. V lost 1 base and J 0 bases, leaving 14 bases between the germline ends. CDR3 residues: CASSLSWGVLSYEQYF. The CDR3 bases are TGCGCCAGCAGCTTGAGTTGGGGGGTTCTCTCCTACGAGCAGTACTTC.

The chain links TRBV12-3 or TRBV12-4 to TRBJ1-5, with D tentatively TRBD1 (6 bases). The CDR3 sequence is 15 residues long. V lost 6 bases, J lost 4 bases, and 16 bases lay in between. Written as DNA, the CDR3 is TGTGCCAGCAGCCGGTGGGGGGGCTCTAATCAGCCCCAGCATTTT. The encoded protein is CASSRWGGSNQPQHF.

This clonotype has more than one count but fewer than ten. V usage is TRBV10-3 and J usage is TRBJ1-5; possibly TRBD1 for D (5 bases). Trimming took 6 bases from V and 7 from J, leaving 10 bases between them. CDR1 and CDR2 from the germline V gene are ENHRY and SYGVKD. This CDR3 spans 12 amino acids. CDR3 residues: CAISEGRQPQHF. The CDR3 nucleotides are TGTGCCATCAGCGAGGGGCGGCAGCCCCAGCATTTT.

The rearrangement links TRBV7-2 to TRBJ1-2; maybe TRBD1 (5 bases). The germline gives CDR1 SGHTA, CDR2 FQGNSA. The CDR3 contains 13 residues. V lost 7 bases to trimming and J lost 4 bases, with 13 bases between them. This CDR3 is CASTWTGTYGYTF. The CDR3 region has the DNA TGTGCCAGCACCTGGACGGGGACCTATGGCTACACCTTC.

This sequence joins TRBV20-1 and TRBJ2-5, with 11 bases aligning to TRBD2. CDR1 and CDR2 from the germline V gene are DFQATT and SNEGSKA (reference sequence). V lost 5 bases and J lost 2; bases outside the gene matches: 4. This CDR3 comprises 14 residues. The CDR3, as DNA: TGCAGTGCTGGCAGACTAGCGGGACAAGAGACCCAGTACTTC. This gives the protein CSAGRLAGQETQYF.

This chain uses TRBV12-3 or TRBV12-4 with TRBJ1-4, with D hard to call. V lost 4 bases to trimming and J lost 1 base, with 10 bases between them. CDR3 length: 15 residues. The CDR3: CASSSLVGTNEKLFF. The DNA of the CDR3 is TGTGCCAGCAGTTCCCTGGTGGGAACTAATGAAAAACTGTTTTTT.

The chain joins TRBV20-1 to TRBJ1-1; D unclear. Germline V gives CDR1 DFQATT, CDR2 SNEGSKA (reference sequence). The ends were cut back, 3 bases at V and 11 bases at J, with 16 bases in the middle. The CDR3 is 12 amino acids. CDR3 coding DNA: TGCAGTGCTAGTCCGGGAGGGCTAGGGGCTTTCTTT. Translation gives CSASPGGLGAFF.

The rearrangement joins TRBV10-3 to TRBJ1-1; 7 bases match TRBD1. This CDR3 has 13 residues. The V gene's germline CDR1 is ENHRY and CDR2 SYGVKD. J gave up 1 base and V 10 bases, and 6 bases lay outside the gene matches. The CDR3 region is CATRGDPNTEAFF. The CDR3, as DNA: TGTGCCACCAGGGGGGACCCGAACACTGAAGCTTTCTTT.

The chain uses TRBV6-5 and TRBJ2-6; no clear D gene. Trimming removed 4 bases at V and 1 base at J, with 8 bases between. The CDR3 contains 15 residues. Germline V lookup: CDR1 MNHEY, CDR2 SVGAGI. The CDR3 loop reads CASSLKGSGANVLTF. CDR3 in DNA: TGTGCCAGCAGTTTAAAGGGATCTGGGGCCAACGTCCTGACTTTC.

V gene TRBV27 combines with J gene TRBJ2-3; D ambiguous. This CDR3 is built from 13 residues. V was trimmed by 8 bases and J by 3 bases, leaving 12 bases between them. CDR1 MNHEY and CDR2 SMNVEV come from the germline V gene (reference sequence). The CDR3 spells CASLRLGTDTQYF. CDR3 in DNA: TGTGCCAGCCTACGACTGGGTACAGATACGCAGTATTTT.

CDR3 sequence: CATKDRTNQPQHF. The CDR3 bases are TGTGCCACAAAAGACAGAACCAATCAGCCCCAGCATTTT. V is TRBV6-2 or TRBV6-3 and J is TRBJ1-5; tentative D call: TRBD1 (5 bases). The V end lost 10 bases, the J end lost 3 bases, and 13 bases lay between the germline ends. Per germline, CDR1 MNHEY and CDR2 SVGEGT. This CDR3 region has 13 residues.

Note on this clonotype: A single base separates this from a much larger clone, so it may be a read error. The V gene is TRBV20-1, the J gene TRBJ2-6; D is unresolved. Germline V gene lookup returns CDR1 DFQATT and CDR2 SNEGSKA (reference sequence). The CDR3 runs 15 residues. This chain's CDR3 is CCAQNWDSGANVLTF. CDR3 bases: TGCTGTGCTCAGAACTGGGACTCTGGGGCCAACGTCCTGACTTTC.

This chain connects TRBV20-1 to TRBJ2-7, with 8 bases identical to TRBD1. Trimming removed 1 base from V and 4 bases from J; junction bases left unmatched: 6. This CDR3 contains 14 residues. CDR1 and CDR2 from the germline V gene are DFQATT and SNEGSKA (reference sequence). CDR3 region: CSARVSTGGYEQYF. As DNA, the CDR3 is TGCAGTGCTAGAGTGTCCACAGGGGGGTACGAGCAGTACTTC.

The V and J genes are TRBV5-4 and TRBJ1-2; perhaps TRBD1 as D (5 bases). The germline V gene has CDR1 SGHNT and CDR2 YYREEE (reference sequence). The V and J ends lost 4 bases and 4 bases respectively, with 11 bases between them. The CDR3 totals 13 residues. CDR3 amino acids: CASSKDTSYGYTF. CDR3 in DNA: TGTGCCAGCAGCAAGGACACCTCCTATGGCTACACCTTC.

This clonotype was observed a few times. J is TRBJ2-2 and V is TRBV24-1; TRBD1 might be the D (6 bases). The CDR3 is made up of 14 amino acids. The V end was cut by 5 bases, the J end by 4 bases, with 10 bases between. From germline, CDR1 is KGHDR and CDR2 SFDVKD. DNA of the CDR3: TGTGCCACCAGTGCACAGGGCGGCACCGGGGAGCTGTTTTTT. It is translated as CATSAQGGTGELFF.

This clonotype was detected a few times. V usage is TRBV20-1 and J usage is TRBJ2-3, with 10 nucleotides matching TRBD2. V was clipped by 7 bases and J by 5 bases; unmatched bases: 6. Germline values: CDR1 DFQATT, CDR2 SNEGSKA (reference sequence). The CDR3 is made up of 13 amino acids. CDR3 residues: CSGELAGLDTQYF. The DNA of the CDR3 is TGCAGTGGCGAACTAGCGGGACTAGATACGCAGTATTTT.

Here the CDR3 reads CSASVRGTQNIQYF. CDR3 in DNA: TGCAGTGCTAGCGTTAGAGGGACACAAAACATTCAGTACTTC. The chain combines TRBV20-1 with TRBJ2-4; D might be TRBD1 (6 bases). CDR1 is DFQATT and CDR2 is SNEGSKA in the germline V gene (reference sequence). V was clipped by 3 bases and J by 5 bases, with 14 bases between them. The CDR3 spans 14 residues.

The rearrangement uses TRBV5-8 and TRBJ2-7, with 8 nucleotides matching TRBD2. The germline gives CDR1 SGHTS, CDR2 YDEGEE. The J segment lost 3 bases and the V segment lost 0 bases, leaving 11 bases of the junction unmatched. The CDR3 contains 17 residues. The DNA for the CDR3 is TGTGCCAGCAGCTTGGCGGTATTAGCGGGGCAGAACTACGAGCAGTACTTC. Residues: CASSLAVLAGQNYEQYF.

This chain joins TRBV5-1 and TRBJ1-2, with 7 bases aligning to TRBD1. The CDR3 has 14 amino acids. V shed 0 bases and J 7 bases; nucleotides not matched to a gene: 6. CDR1 and CDR2 (germline): SGHRS, YFSETQ. CDR3 nucleotide sequence: TGCGCCAGCAGCTTGGCTGACAGGGTGATTGGCTACACCTTC. Translation gives CASSLADRVIGYTF.

This clonotype occurred many times. The chain employs TRBV27 and TRBJ2-7; 11 nucleotides line up with TRBD2. CDR3 length equals 15 residues. The germline V gene encodes CDR1 MNHEY and CDR2 SMNVEV (reference sequence). With 2 bases clipped from V and 4 bases from J, the junction kept 4 bases outside the gene matches. CDR3 DNA: TGTGCCAGCAGTTTACTAGCGGGAGGAGGGTACGAGCAGTACTTC. Protein sequence: CASSLLAGGGYEQYF.